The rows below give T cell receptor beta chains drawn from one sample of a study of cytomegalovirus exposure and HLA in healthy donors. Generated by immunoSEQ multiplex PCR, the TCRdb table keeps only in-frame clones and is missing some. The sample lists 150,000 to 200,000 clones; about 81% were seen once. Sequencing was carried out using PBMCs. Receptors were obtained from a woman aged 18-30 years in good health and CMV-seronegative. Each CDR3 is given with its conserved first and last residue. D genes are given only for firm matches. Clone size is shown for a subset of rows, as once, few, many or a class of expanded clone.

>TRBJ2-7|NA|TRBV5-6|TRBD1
TGTGCCAGCAGCTTTGGACAGGGGCGTTACGAGCAGTACTTC
CASSFGQGRYEQYF
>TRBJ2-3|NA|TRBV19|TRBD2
TGTGCCAGTAGTATCGTAGCGGGCGACGATACGCAGTATTTT
CASSIVAGDDTQYF
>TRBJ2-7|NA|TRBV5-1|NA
TGCGCCAGCAGTTGGGCCCTCAGACCCTACGAGCAGTACTTC
CASSWALRPYEQYF
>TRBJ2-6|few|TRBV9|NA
TGTGCCAGCAGCGTAAAGGCCCAGCGGGTAGACTCTGGGGCCAACGTCCTGACTTTC
CASSVKAQRVDSGANVLTF
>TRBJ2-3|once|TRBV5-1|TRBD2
TGCGCCAGCAGCCCGATGACTAGCGGGGCTAGCACAGATACGCAGTATTTT
CASSPMTSGASTDTQYF
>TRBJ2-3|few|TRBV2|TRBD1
TGTGCCAGCAGTGAGACAGGGCCAAGCACAGATACGCAGTATTTT
CASSETGPSTDTQYF
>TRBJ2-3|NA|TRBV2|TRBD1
TGTGCCAGCAGTGGGACAGGGGGATGGGCCGGCACAGATACGCAGTATTTT
CASSGTGGWAGTDTQYF
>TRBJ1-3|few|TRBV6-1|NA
TGTGCCAGCAGTGAGGCTGCCGGAAACACCATATATTTT
CASSEAAGNTIYF
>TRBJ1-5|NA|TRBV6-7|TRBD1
TGTGCCAGTAAGTCCAACAGGGGTCACCATCAGCCCCAGCATTTT
CASKSNRGHHQPQHF
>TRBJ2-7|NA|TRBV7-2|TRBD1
TGTGCCAGCAGCCCCCACAGGGGGCCGATGGGGGAGCAGTACTTC
CASSPHRGPMGEQYF
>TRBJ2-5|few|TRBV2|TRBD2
TGTGCCAGCGGGACTAGCGGGACACAAGAGACCCAGTACTTC
CASGTSGTQETQYF
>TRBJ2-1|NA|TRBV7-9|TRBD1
TGTGCCAGCAGCTACAGGGGTCTAGGGGAGTTCTTC
CASSYRGLGEFF
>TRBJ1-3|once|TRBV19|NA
TGTGCCAGTAGTATAGGTTCGTCGGGCTCTGGAAACACCATATATTTT
CASSIGSSGSGNTIYF
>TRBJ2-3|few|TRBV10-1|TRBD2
TGCGCCAGCAGCCACGCGGGGGGGCCGGATACGCAGTATTTT
CASSHAGGPDTQYF
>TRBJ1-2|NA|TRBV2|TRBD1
TGTGCCAGCAACATTGAGGGGGCGTCGGGCTATGGCTACACCTTC
CASNIEGASGYGYTF
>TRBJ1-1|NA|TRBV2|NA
TGTGCCAGCAGTGTCAGAGGAGATGAAGCTTTCTTT
CASSVRGDEAFF
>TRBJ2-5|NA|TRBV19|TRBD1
TGTGCCAGTAGTATTCTGGGATTGGGGACAGAGCAAGAGACCCAGTACTTC
CASSILGLGTEQETQYF
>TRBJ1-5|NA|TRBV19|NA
TGTGCCAGTAGTATAGCCGCCTGGGGCGATCAGCCCCAGCATTTT
CASSIAAWGDQPQHF
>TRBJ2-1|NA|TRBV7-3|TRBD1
TGTGCCAGCAGCTACGGGACAGCGTCCTACAATGAGCAGTTCTTC
CASSYGTASYNEQFF
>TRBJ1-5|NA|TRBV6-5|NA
TGTGCCAGCAGACCTACACAGGGCCTTGAGCAGCCCCAGCATTTT
CASRPTQGLEQPQHF
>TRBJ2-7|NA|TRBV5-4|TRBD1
TGTGCCAGCAGCTTGGTGGGGACAGGGGTGCACGAGCAGTACTTC
CASSLVGTGVHEQYF
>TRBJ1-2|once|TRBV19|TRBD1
TGTGCCAGTAGTATATTGGTCGGGACAGGGTCTGTATACTATGGCTACACCTTC
CASSILVGTGSVYYGYTF
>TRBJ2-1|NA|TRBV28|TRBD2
TGTGCCAGCGGGCTAGCGGGAGGATCTTTCAACAATGAGCAGTTCTTC
CASGLAGGSFNNEQFF
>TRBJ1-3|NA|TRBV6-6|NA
TGTGCCAGCAGTTCGGCGGCTCGATACTCTGGAAACACCATATATTTT
CASSSAARYSGNTIYF
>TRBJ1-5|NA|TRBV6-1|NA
TGTGCCAGCAGTGAACAGGGAAATCAGCCCCAGCATTTT
CASSEQGNQPQHF